What follows are 32 T cell receptor beta chains derived from one specimen sequenced in a study of blood T cell repertoires in COVID-19. Sequenced by immunoSEQ multiplex PCR; TCRdb stores in-frame clones only, minus some. Of about 370,000 clones listed, approximately 87% are singletons. The sequencing input was peripheral blood. These receptors were obtained from a woman in her 30s with COVID-19, enrolled during active disease.

This rearrangement joins TRBV29-1 to TRBJ2-5, with TRBD2 as a possible D gene (6 bases). Looked up from germline, CDR1 is SQVTM and CDR2 is ANQGSEA. The CDR3 is made up of 14 amino acids. V gave up 4 bases and J gave up 3 bases, with 15 bases separating them. Here the CDR3 DNA reads TGCAGCGTTGTGCGGGGAGGTTCAGAAGAGACCCAGTACTTC. Translation: CSVVRGGSEETQYF.

This sequence joins TRBV6-1 and TRBJ2-5, with a possible D match to TRBD1 (5 bases). Germline V lookup: CDR1 MNHNS, CDR2 SASEGT. V gave up 2 bases and J gave up 6 bases, with 13 bases separating them. CDR3 length: 14 amino acids. CDR3 sequence: CASSEFAGLKTQYF. CDR3 DNA: TGTGCCAGCAGTGAATTTGCAGGGTTAAAGACCCAGTACTTC.

The V and J genes are TRBV12-3 or TRBV12-4 and TRBJ2-5, with a tentative D call TRBD2 (6 bases). The length of the CDR3 is 13 residues. The V and J ends lost 2 bases and 5 bases respectively, with 9 bases between them. The CDR3 loop is CASSLLGLETQYF. The CDR3 nucleotides read TGTGCCAGCAGTTTATTGGGACTGGAGACCCAGTACTTC.

The chain uses TRBV13 and TRBJ2-3, with a tentative D call TRBD2 (6 bases). The CDR3 loop spans 16 amino acids. Germline CDR1 and CDR2: PRHDT and FYEKMQ (reference sequence). V dropped 4 bases and J dropped 1 base, with 15 bases sitting between them. CDR3 DNA sequence: TGTGCCAGCAGCTGGTTGGGAGGCAGGGGCACAGATACGCAGTATTTT. Encoded protein: CASSWLGGRGTDTQYF.

The chain carries TRBV7-2 and TRBJ2-7; 16 bases match TRBD2. Germline V gene sequence: CDR1 SGHTA, CDR2 FQGNSA. The CDR3 is made up of 19 amino acids. J gave up 0 bases and V 5 bases, and 10 bases lay outside the gene matches. Here the CDR3 DNA reads TGTGCCAGCAGCCCCCTGGGGGGACTAGCGGGAGGGCCCTCCTACGAGCAGTACTTC. This translates into CASSPLGGLAGGPSYEQYF.

J is TRBJ2-7 and V is TRBV5-6, with 10 bases that match TRBD2. Germline loops: CDR1 SGHDT, CDR2 YYEEEE. The V and J ends lost 7 bases and 3 bases, in that order; junction bases with no gene match: 7. The CDR3 spans 14 residues. The DNA of the CDR3 is TGTGCCAGCCATCCTAGGACTAGCGGCTACGAGCAGTACTTC. Translated, it gives CASHPRTSGYEQYF.

The gene calls are TRBV10-3 and TRBJ2-2, with unresolved D. Germline V CDR1 and CDR2: ENHRY, SYGVKD. V was trimmed by 1 base and J by 7 bases, leaving 4 bases between them. The CDR3 sequence is 12 residues long. Here the CDR3 reads CAISELIGELFF. CDR3 DNA sequence: TGTGCCATCAGTGAGTTAATCGGGGAGCTGTTTTTT.

The chain uses TRBV4-3 and TRBJ2-7, with a possible D match to TRBD1 (6 bases). Trimming left V 1 base short and J 3 bases short, with 13 bases between. Germline V gene data show CDR1 as LGHNA and CDR2 as YSLEER. The CDR3 runs 15 residues. This chain's CDR3 is CASSQGRTEGYEQYF. The CDR3 DNA reads as TGCGCCAGCAGCCAAGGGAGGACAGAGGGCTACGAGCAGTACTTC.

V gene TRBV3-1 (or the pseudogene TRBV3-2) combines with J gene TRBJ2-7; TRBD2 is a possible D gene (5 bases). CDR3 size: 14 residues. Trimming removed 1 base at V and 3 bases at J, with 10 bases between. Germline-derived CDR1 and CDR2 are LGHDT and YNNKEL (reference sequence). The CDR3 loop reads CASSQGTLNYEQYF. The CDR3 DNA follows: TGTGCCAGCAGCCAAGGGACTCTCAACTACGAGCAGTACTTC.

This chain links TRBV9 with TRBJ1-2; D may be TRBD1 (6 bases). The ends were cut back, 4 bases at V and 4 bases at J, with 11 bases in the middle. The CDR3 length is 13 residues. CDR1 and CDR2 (germline): SGDLS, YYNGEE. CDR3 sequence (DNA): TGTGCCAGCAGCTTGGGCAGGGGCTATGGCTACACCTTC. Its translation is CASSLGRGYGYTF.

The gene calls are TRBV5-1 and TRBJ2-2, with 8 nucleotides matching TRBD1. Trimming at V came to 4 bases and at J to 3 bases, leaving 8 bases not matched to a gene. Germline V lookup: CDR1 SGHRS, CDR2 YFSETQ. CDR3 length: 16 residues. The CDR3 spells CASSIRTGLDTGELFF. The CDR3 DNA sequence: TGCGCCAGCAGCATCCGGACAGGGTTGGACACCGGGGAGCTGTTTTTT.

This chain uses TRBV10-2 with TRBJ2-7; 8 bases are a match to TRBD1. The CDR3 totals 16 residues. The V and J ends lost 3 bases and 3 bases, in that order; junction bases with no gene match: 10. CDR1 and CDR2 from the germline V gene are WSHSY and SAAADI. The CDR3 sequence: CASSDHQGANYYEQYF. The CDR3 coding sequence is TGCGCCAGCAGTGACCACCAGGGGGCGAACTACTACGAGCAGTACTTC.

The CDR3 reads CASSGTSGNTGELFF. The DNA for the CDR3 is TGTGCCAGCAGTGGGACTAGCGGGAACACCGGGGAGCTGTTTTTT. The V gene is TRBV2, the J gene TRBJ2-2; TRBD2 agrees at 10 bases. The length of the CDR3 is 15 residues. Germline lookup yields CDR1 SNHLY and CDR2 FYNNEI. V shed 4 bases and J 1 base; nucleotides not matched to a gene: 0.

V is TRBV28 and J is TRBJ2-2; tentative D call: TRBD2 (5 bases). Germline V gene lookup returns CDR1 MDHEN and CDR2 SYDVKM. Deletions cut 3 bases from V and 5 bases from J, with 22 bases between. The CDR3 runs to 18 residues. The CDR3 DNA is TGTGCCAGCAGTTTTTCTGGGAGTCGGGCGCCCGGGACCGGGGAGCTGTTTTTT. Protein sequence: CASSFSGSRAPGTGELFF.

The gene calls are TRBV11-2 and TRBJ2-1; TRBD2 aligns across 7 bases. Germline V CDR1 and CDR2: SGHAT, FQNNGV. This CDR3 comprises 13 residues. V shed 1 base and J 8 bases; nucleotides not matched to a gene: 2. CDR3 bases: TGTGCCAGCAGCTTAGGAGGGAGGGATGAGCAGTTCTTC. Amino acids: CASSLGGRDEQFF.

This clone has just one count. V gene TRBV6-6 combines with J gene TRBJ2-7; TRBD1 matches at 10 bases. The CDR3 runs to 14 residues. Trimming took 2 bases from V and 4 from J; bases not matched to a gene: 2. Germline V gene data show CDR1 as MNHNY and CDR2 as SVGAGI (reference sequence). The CDR3 DNA sequence: TGTGCCAGCAGTTACCGGGACAGGGGTTACGAGCAGTACTTC. This gives the protein CASSYRDRGYEQYF.

The CDR3 bases are TGTGCCTGGAGGACGGGGGGGGACTCACCCCTCCACTTT. Its protein product is CAWRTGGDSPLHF. The V gene is TRBV30, the J gene TRBJ1-6; perhaps TRBD1 as D (5 bases). V lost 3 bases to trimming and J lost 10 bases, with 13 bases between them. The CDR3 covers 13 residues. The germline gives CDR1 GTSNPN, CDR2 SVGIG (reference sequence).

The chain is built from TRBV28 and TRBJ2-1; no firm D call. In germline, CDR1 is MDHEN, CDR2 SYDVKM. This CDR3 spans 15 amino acids. V was trimmed by 6 bases and J by 1 base, leaving 13 bases between them. This chain's CDR3 is CASSSSMWSYNEQFF. CDR3 DNA: TGTGCCAGCAGCTCCAGTATGTGGTCCTACAATGAGCAGTTCTTC.

The genes are TRBV9 and TRBJ2-5, with D possibly matching TRBD1 (6 bases). The CDR3 spans 16 residues. Per germline, CDR1 SGDLS and CDR2 YYNGEE. V lost 3 bases, J lost 1 base, and 16 bases lay in between. The CDR3 DNA is TGTGCCAGCAGCGCCTCAGGGGCCCCTGGCCAAGAGACCCAGTACTTC. Amino acids: CASSASGAPGQETQYF.

The V gene is TRBV18, the J gene TRBJ2-2, with TRBD1 identical over 10 bases. Germline lookup yields CDR1 KGHSH and CDR2 LQKENI. Trimming took 2 bases from V and 3 from J; bases not matched to a gene: 3. CDR3 length: 16 residues. The CDR3 sequence is CASSPLTGGYTGELFF. The CDR3, as DNA: TGTGCCAGCTCACCATTGACAGGGGGCTACACCGGGGAGCTGTTTTTT.

The V and J genes are TRBV11-2 and TRBJ2-7; maybe TRBD2 (7 bases). V lost 4 bases and J 3 bases, leaving 13 bases between the germline ends. Per the germline V gene, CDR1 is SGHAT and CDR2 is FQNNGV. CDR3 length: 14 amino acids. CDR3 protein: CASSSGRGGYEQYF. The CDR3 nucleotides are TGTGCCAGCAGCTCGGGGAGGGGGGGCTACGAGCAGTACTTC.

The CDR3 reads CASSLVGQGANEQYF. CDR3 DNA: TGTGCCAGCAGCCTCGTAGGACAGGGGGCCAACGAGCAGTACTTC. The chain recombines TRBV3-1 (or the pseudogene TRBV3-2) with TRBJ2-7; 11 bases agree with TRBD1. CDR1 and CDR2 from the germline V gene are LGHDT and YNNKEL (reference sequence). The V gene end was trimmed by 4 bases and the J gene end by 5 bases; junction bases not matched to a gene: 7. The CDR3 spans 15 residues.

This clone was counted only a few times. The V call is TRBV5-1, the J call TRBJ2-7, with a weak D call TRBD2 (6 bases). Germline V gives CDR1 SGHRS, CDR2 YFSETQ. V gave up 0 bases and J gave up 2 bases, with 15 bases separating them. The CDR3 spans 16 residues. CDR3 nucleotides: TGCGCCAGCAGCTTGGAAGGGAGGTTGGCAGCCTACGAGCAGTACTTC. Encoded protein: CASSLEGRLAAYEQYF.

The rearrangement joins TRBV10-3 to TRBJ2-5, with D perhaps TRBD1 (7 bases). Trimming removed 4 bases at V and 1 base at J, with 13 bases between. The CDR3 sequence is 15 residues long. Germline V lookup: CDR1 ENHRY, CDR2 SYGVKD. Written as DNA, the CDR3 is TGTGCCATCAGTGGGGCAGGGGGGTTCCAAGAGACCCAGTACTTC. Translation: CAISGAGGFQETQYF.

This clone has just one count. This CDR3 is CASRSVGGAFGDTQYF. CDR3 in DNA: TGTGCCAGTAGATCGGTAGGGGGCGCTTTCGGAGATACGCAGTATTTT. The genes are TRBV19 and TRBJ2-3; TRBD1 matches 7 bases. Trimming removed 6 bases from V and 5 bases from J; junction bases left unmatched: 14. This CDR3 has 16 residues. Germline V gives CDR1 LNHDA, CDR2 SQIVND (reference sequence).

The rearrangement uses TRBV5-4 and TRBJ1-2; no clear D. The CDR3 covers 13 residues. Trimming cost V 1 base and J 5 bases, with 9 bases left between them. CDR1 is SGHNT, CDR2 YYREEE, per germline (reference sequence). CDR3 nucleotides: TGTGCCAGCAGCTTGATGCGGACTTATGGCTACACCTTC. Protein sequence: CASSLMRTYGYTF.

The V and J genes are TRBV2 and TRBJ1-2; D ambiguous. The CDR3 has 12 residues. The V end lost 7 bases, the J end lost 8 bases, and 14 bases lay between the germline ends. CDR1 SNHLY and CDR2 FYNNEI come from the germline V gene. CDR3: CASTKSFLGYTF. In nucleotides, the CDR3 is TGTGCCAGCACTAAGTCCTTCCTGGGCTACACCTTC.

J is TRBJ2-3 and V is TRBV9; TRBD2 is a possible D gene (6 bases). CDR3 length: 17 residues. Trimming stripped 0 bases from V and 4 bases from J, with 18 bases between. In germline, CDR1 is SGDLS, CDR2 YYNGEE. As DNA, the CDR3 is TGTGCCAGCAGCGTAGAGTCGTGGGAGGAATCGGCAGATACGCAGTATTTT. It yields the protein CASSVESWEESADTQYF.

The rearrangement joins TRBV2 to TRBJ2-5, with 8 bases aligning to TRBD2. Germline V gene lookup returns CDR1 SNHLY and CDR2 FYNNEI. The CDR3 is 15 residues long. Losses at the gene ends were 8 bases for V and 4 bases for J; bases not matched to a gene: 12. In DNA form, the CDR3 reads TGTGCCAGCTCACTCGGGGGGGCAGGATCAGAGACCCAGTACTTC. It yields the protein CASSLGGAGSETQYF.

The V call is TRBV5-1, the J call TRBJ1-1, with D perhaps matching TRBD1 (6 bases). Germline-derived CDR1 and CDR2 are SGHRS and YFSETQ. The CDR3 contains 16 residues. Trimming pared 4 bases from V and 0 bases from J, leaving 16 bases between. DNA for the CDR3: TGCGCCAGCAGCGCCCGGGACACCCAGGTGAACACTGAAGCTTTCTTT. Its translation is CASSARDTQVNTEAFF.

This chain connects TRBV4-1 to TRBJ1-2; D is perhaps TRBD1 (5 bases). CDR3 length: 12 amino acids. Per the germline V gene, CDR1 is MGHRA and CDR2 is YSYEKL. The V end was cut by 6 bases, the J end by 8 bases, with 13 bases between. Here the CDR3 DNA reads TGCGCCAGCAGAGGGGAGGGGAGGGGCTACACCTTC. Amino acid sequence: CASRGEGRGYTF.

The table lists this clone with a few counts. For the CDR3, the DNA is TGTGCCAGCATCTCAGACAGGAACTCTGGAAACACCATATATTTT. Translation: CASISDRNSGNTIYF. V usage is TRBV7-9 and J usage is TRBJ1-3, with D perhaps TRBD1 (6 bases). Trimming removed 7 bases from V and 0 bases from J, with 13 bases in between. CDR1 is SEHNR and CDR2 is FQNEAQ in the germline V gene (reference sequence). The CDR3 is 15 amino acids.